The 26 T cell receptor beta chains in this list originate from one sample, sequenced in a study of OX40 agonist ivuxolimab in advanced cancers. TCRdb's copy holds only in-frame clones and misses some; the assay was immunoSEQ multiplex PCR. Of 50,000 to 80,000 clones in the sample, 91% were seen once. The sample in question was CD4+ or CD8+ T cells sorted from blood, obtained in a trial of the OX40 agonist ivuxolimab. All receptors derive from an adult with an advanced solid tumor such as melanoma, head and neck, liver or kidney cancer.

The chain uses TRBV5-1 and TRBJ2-7; D perhaps matches TRBD1 (6 bases). This CDR3 contains 15 residues. Germline V CDR1 and CDR2: SGHRS, YFSETQ. The germline V and J ends were trimmed by 0 bases and 3 bases, with 13 bases remaining between them. In DNA form, the CDR3 reads TGCGCCAGCAGCTTGGGCCAGGGGCGCCTCTACGAGCAGTACTTC. Its translation is CASSLGQGRLYEQYF.

V gene TRBV6-5 combines with J gene TRBJ1-1; D gene uncertain. Germline assignment: CDR1 MNHEY and CDR2 SVGAGI. CDR3 length: 14 residues. V was pared by 5 bases and J by 4 bases, with 14 bases between. The CDR3 is CASSLTTEGTEAFF. CDR3 DNA: TGTGCCAGCAGTCTTACAACCGAGGGCACTGAAGCTTTCTTT.

This sequence joins TRBV7-9 and TRBJ1-5; D is possibly TRBD1 (5 bases). CDR1 is SEHNR and CDR2 is FQNEAQ in the germline V gene (reference sequence). Trimming stripped 0 bases from V and 14 bases from J, with 14 bases between. The CDR3 runs 13 residues. The CDR3 DNA is TGTGCCAGCAGCTTAGCCGAAAGACAGTCCAAGCATTTT. This translates into CASSLAERQSKHF.

The chain links TRBV6-5 to TRBJ1-5; 7 positions agree with TRBD1. The junction had 0 bases not matched to a gene; V was cut back by 6 bases and J by 4 bases. Germline V lookup: CDR1 MNHEY, CDR2 SVGAGI. The CDR3 consists of 12 residues. Here the CDR3 DNA reads TGTGCCAGCAGACAGGGGAATCAGCCCCAGCATTTT. Residues: CASRQGNQPQHF.

The V and J genes are TRBV7-9 and TRBJ1-4; tentatively, D is TRBD1 (6 bases). The germline CDR1 and CDR2 sequences are SEHNR and FQNEAQ (reference sequence). Trimming pared 5 bases from V and 4 bases from J, leaving 14 bases between. The CDR3 runs to 15 residues. The CDR3 loop reads CASSIGGRGNEKLFF. CDR3 nucleotide sequence: TGTGCCAGCAGCATAGGGGGTCGGGGTAATGAAAAACTGTTTTTT.

The V call is TRBV5-1, the J call TRBJ2-7; 10 bases match TRBD2. The germline gives CDR1 SGHRS, CDR2 YFSETQ. The CDR3 consists of 15 residues. Trimming took 4 bases from V and 1 from J; bases not matched to a gene: 5. The chain's CDR3 is CASSPRLAGSYEQYF. In nucleotides, the CDR3 is TGCGCCAGCAGCCCCAGACTAGCGGGTTCCTACGAGCAGTACTTC.

V is TRBV2 and J is TRBJ2-2; 9 nucleotides align to TRBD1. The CDR3 length is 15 residues. The ends lost 6 bases at V and 4 bases at J; junction bases unmatched: 6. Germline V gene lookup returns CDR1 SNHLY and CDR2 FYNNEI. The CDR3 sequence is CASRGDRAATGELFF. In DNA form, the CDR3 reads TGTGCCAGCAGGGGGGACAGGGCGGCCACCGGGGAGCTGTTTTTT.

CDR3 nucleotides: TGCGCCAGCAGCTTAATAGGAGGTGAGCAGTTCTTC. Amino acids: CASSLIGGEQFF. The chain joins TRBV5-1 to TRBJ2-1; TRBD2 might be the D (5 bases). The CDR3 has 12 amino acids. Germline V lookup: CDR1 SGHRS, CDR2 YFSETQ. V was shortened by 2 bases and J by 9 bases, with 9 bases between the two germline ends.

In nucleotides, the CDR3 is TGTGCCAGCAGCGACGGATGGGAGCAGTACTTC. As protein: CASSDGWEQYF. The chain has TRBV28 and TRBJ2-7, with D unclear. V lost 6 bases, J lost 7 bases, and 10 bases lay in between. The CDR3 loop spans 11 amino acids. Per the germline V gene, CDR1 is MDHEN and CDR2 is SYDVKM. Full variable domain (missing parts from reference TRBV28 and TRBJ2-7): DVKVTQSSRYLVKRTGEKVFLECVQDMDHENMFWYRQDPGLGLRLIYFSYDVKMKEKGDIPEGYSVSREKKERFSLILESASTNQTSMYLCASSDGWEQYFGPGTRLTVT.

This clone was detected once. V is TRBV6-5 and J is TRBJ2-7; D is possibly TRBD1 (7 bases). V lost 9 bases to trimming and J lost 5 bases, with 17 bases between them. The CDR3 length is 13 residues. The germline CDR1 and CDR2 sequences are MNHEY and SVGAGI. CDR3 nucleotides: TGTGCCAGTCGCGGGACAGTTTTGCACGAGCAGTACTTC. Amino acid sequence: CASRGTVLHEQYF.

V gene TRBV20-1 combines with J gene TRBJ2-7; no clear D. Germline V gene lookup returns CDR1 DFQATT and CDR2 SNEGSKA (reference sequence). Trimming stripped 5 bases from V and 1 base from J, with 6 bases between. The CDR3 has 11 residues. This CDR3 is CSAARSYEQYF. DNA of the CDR3: TGCAGTGCTGCCAGATCCTACGAGCAGTACTTC.

CDR3 in amino acids: CASSPANTDTQYF. CDR3 coding DNA: TGTGCCAGCAGCCCCGCGAACACAGATACGCAGTATTTT. This chain links TRBV5-6 with TRBJ2-3; D ambiguous. The CDR3 consists of 13 residues. V shed 4 bases and J shed 2 bases, with 8 bases lying between them. The germline V gene has CDR1 SGHDT and CDR2 YYEEEE.

There are a few counts of this clone. This rearrangement joins TRBV30 to TRBJ2-7; 10 bases agree with TRBD2. J was trimmed by 6 bases and V by 3 bases; bases with no gene match: 8. Germline loops: CDR1 GTSNPN, CDR2 SVGIG (reference sequence). CDR3 length equals 14 residues. Here the CDR3 DNA reads TGTGCCTGGAGGATTCAGGGACTAGCGACCGAGCAGTACTTC. As protein: CAWRIQGLATEQYF.

The chain recombines TRBV2 with TRBJ1-3, with D possibly TRBD1 on 5 matching bases. This CDR3 contains 16 residues. V lost 8 bases, J lost 0 bases, and 17 bases lay in between. Germline loops: CDR1 SNHLY, CDR2 FYNNEI. The CDR3 region is CASREEGSTSGNTIYF. CDR3 bases: TGTGCCAGCCGAGAAGAGGGGAGCACCTCTGGAAACACCATATATTTT.

This clone appeared a single time. The chain links TRBV28 to TRBJ2-1, with 11 bases aligning to TRBD2. The CDR3 totals 16 residues. Germline CDR1 reads MDHEN; CDR2 reads SYDVKM. Germline trimming cut 5 bases from V and 5 bases from J; bases unmatched to any gene: 8. The CDR3 loop is CASSPLGLAANNEQFF. DNA of the CDR3: TGTGCCAGCAGTCCCCTGGGACTAGCGGCGAACAATGAGCAGTTCTTC.

This clone has only one observation. The chain has TRBV6-1 and TRBJ1-1; D may be TRBD1 (6 bases). Trimming took 6 bases from V and 2 from J, leaving 10 bases between them. The CDR3 has 13 residues. In germline, CDR1 is MNHNS, CDR2 SASEGT. CDR3 in DNA: TGTGCCAGCAGGAGGGGGGGCAACACTGAAGCTTTCTTT. Protein: CASRRGGNTEAFF.

This chain links TRBV5-1 with TRBJ2-3, with D tentatively TRBD2 (5 bases). Germline CDR1 and CDR2: SGHRS and YFSETQ. The CDR3 loop spans 15 amino acids. The V gene lost 0 bases and the J gene lost 1 base, with 9 bases spanning the gap. CDR3 residues: CASSLGEWGTDTQYF. The CDR3 nucleotides read TGCGCCAGCAGCTTGGGGGAGTGGGGCACAGATACGCAGTATTTT.

The genes are TRBV4-1 and TRBJ2-7; D may be TRBD2 (6 bases). Germline CDR1 reads MGHRA; CDR2 reads YSYEKL. This CDR3 region has 16 residues. Trimming shortened V by 3 bases and J by 2 bases, and 17 bases separated the two germline ends. The DNA for the CDR3 is TGCGCCAGCAGCCAGATTGGGACGGGACTTCCCTACGAGCAGTACTTC. Encoded protein: CASSQIGTGLPYEQYF.

The chain combines TRBV18 with TRBJ1-5; D gene unclear. CDR3 length: 12 amino acids. The germline CDR1 and CDR2 sequences are KGHSH and LQKENI. V lost 5 bases, J lost 4 bases, and 6 bases lay in between. Here the CDR3 DNA reads TGTGCCAGCTCAACCACTAATCAGCCCCAGCATTTT. Translation gives CASSTTNQPQHF.

In its sample, this clone was seen once. J is TRBJ1-5 and V is TRBV2; tentative D call: TRBD1 (5 bases). From germline, CDR1 is SNHLY and CDR2 FYNNEI. The ends were cut back, 2 bases at V and 5 bases at J, with 13 bases in the middle. This CDR3 is built from 15 residues. CDR3 residues: CASSEWLGGDQPQHF. Here the CDR3 DNA reads TGTGCCAGCAGTGAATGGCTGGGGGGGGATCAGCCCCAGCATTTT.

The chain couples TRBV30 to TRBJ2-7; no definite D call. Trimming cost V 7 bases and J 2 bases, with 18 bases left between them. The CDR3 is made up of 14 amino acids. The germline CDR1 and CDR2 sequences are GTSNPN and SVGIG (reference sequence). The DNA for the CDR3 is TGTGCCTCCACCCGCGCCGGCACTACCTACGAGCAGTACTTC. Its protein product is CASTRAGTTYEQYF.

The chain joins TRBV5-1 to TRBJ2-1, with 7 positions matching TRBD2. J gave up 7 bases and V 0 bases, and 7 bases lay outside the gene matches. This CDR3 region has 15 residues. Germline CDR1 and CDR2: SGHRS and YFSETQ. Here the CDR3 reads CASSLVQIGGNEQFF. The DNA of the CDR3 is TGCGCCAGCAGCTTGGTACAAATCGGGGGGAATGAGCAGTTCTTC.

The chain combines TRBV30 with TRBJ1-5, with D tentatively TRBD1 (5 bases). Looked up from germline, CDR1 is GTSNPN and CDR2 is SVGIG (reference sequence). V was cut by 2 bases and J by 6 bases, with 14 bases left in between. The CDR3 contains 14 residues. The chain's CDR3 is CAWSSGLGGQPQHF. CDR3 DNA: TGTGCCTGGAGTTCGGGACTGGGGGGTCAGCCCCAGCATTTT.

The CDR3 DNA reads TGTGCCAGCAGCTTAATGGCGGTGAGGACAGATACGCAGTATTTT. Protein: CASSLMAVRTDTQYF. The J gene is TRBJ2-3, the V gene TRBV7-3, with unresolved D. With 1 base removed from V and 3 bases from J, the gap between germline ends came to 11 bases. Germline-derived CDR1 and CDR2 are SGHTA and FQGTGA. CDR3 size: 15 residues.

The V gene is TRBV7-9, the J gene TRBJ2-4; a weak D match, TRBD2 (6 bases). From germline, CDR1 is SEHNR and CDR2 FQNEAQ (reference sequence). The CDR3 totals 16 residues. The V gene lost 2 bases and the J gene lost 0 bases, with 11 bases spanning the gap. CDR3 DNA sequence: TGTGCCAGCAGCTTATCAGGCGGGATAGCCAAAAACATTCAGTACTTC. Its translation is CASSLSGGIAKNIQYF.

This chain links TRBV19 with TRBJ1-5; D perhaps matches TRBD1 (5 bases). CDR1 is LNHDA and CDR2 is SQIVND in the germline V gene (reference sequence). This CDR3 has 13 residues. Trimming removed 5 bases at V and 6 bases at J, with 11 bases between. The CDR3 coding sequence is TGTGCCAGTAGTTTCTTGGGGACTCAGCCCCAGCATTTT. It yields the protein CASSFLGTQPQHF.